The sequence of this T cell receptor (beta chain) was determined in a study of blood T cell repertoires in COVID-19. Only in-frame clones appear in the TCRdb table, and some are missing; sequencing was by immunoSEQ multiplex PCR. There are roughly 160,000 clones in the sample; 82% occur only once, and 10% to 13% lies in the top ten. This clone was counted only a few times. Per germline, CDR1 WNHNN and CDR2 SYGVQD (reference sequence). The V gene end was trimmed by 5 bases and the J gene end by 0 bases; junction bases not matched to a gene: 8. This CDR3 is built from 17 residues. Material for sequencing was peripheral blood. The source is a woman of 80 years or more with active or convalescent COVID-19. The chain carries TRBV10-1 and TRBJ1-3; TRBD1 matches at 9 bases. The CDR3 reads CASSPRDRDYSGNTIYF. The CDR3 coding sequence is TGCGCCAGCAGTCCCAGGGACAGGGACTACTCTGGAAACACCATATATTTT.